The 7 T cell receptor beta chains given below trace back to one sample, sequenced in a study of T cells after yellow fever vaccination. TCRdb re-derived calls from the 5' RACE reads in MiXCR, one entry per CDR3 protein. The table has about 400,000 distinct CDR3 sequences, 11% seen once. Source: PBMCs, taken on the day of the first yellow fever vaccination. Receptor source: a man between 18 and 29 years old who received the YFV17D yellow fever vaccine.

The sample holds a few counts of this clonotype. The chain employs TRBV5-6 and TRBJ2-4; TRBD1 agrees at 7 bases. V gave up 6 bases and J gave up 1 base; unmatched junction bases: 10. The CDR3 runs to 16 residues. Germline loops: CDR1 SGHDT, CDR2 YYEEEE. The CDR3 DNA follows: TGTGCCAGCAATCAAGACAGGGAAGGTGCCAAAAACATTCAGTACTTC. Translated, it gives CASNQDREGAKNIQYF.

This clonotype was recorded at least ten times. The J gene is TRBJ2-5, the V gene TRBV7-9, with a tentative D call TRBD1 (6 bases). Germline CDR1 and CDR2: SEHNR and FQNEAQ (reference sequence). V lost 9 bases and J 1 base, leaving 15 bases between the germline ends. This CDR3 is 14 amino acids long. The chain's CDR3 is CASMRGHSQETQYF. In DNA, the CDR3 is TGTGCCAGTATGAGGGGACATTCCCAAGAGACCCAGTACTTC.

The chain is built from TRBV7-9 and TRBJ2-7; D unclear. Germline-derived CDR1 and CDR2 are SEHNR and FQNEAQ (reference sequence). The CDR3 totals 11 residues. Trimming took 6 bases from V and 3 from J, leaving 6 bases between them. The CDR3 here is CASSYLYEQYF. Here the CDR3 DNA reads TGTGCCAGCAGTTACCTCTACGAGCAGTACTTC.

This clonotype was observed a few times. The chain has TRBV11-2 and TRBJ1-1; D perhaps matches TRBD1 (6 bases). Germline lookup yields CDR1 SGHAT and CDR2 FQNNGV. Trimming stripped 1 base from V and 0 bases from J, with 9 bases between. The length of the CDR3 is 15 residues. The CDR3 DNA follows: TGTGCCAGCAGCTTAGCGGGACACTTGAACACTGAAGCTTTCTTT. It specifies CASSLAGHLNTEAFF.

This clonotype has just a few counts. V is TRBV7-2 and J is TRBJ1-2, with a tentative D call TRBD1 (6 bases). CDR3 length: 13 residues. CDR1 is SGHTA and CDR2 is FQGNSA in the germline V gene. Trimming pared 3 bases from V and 7 bases from J, leaving 12 bases between. The CDR3 sequence is CASSLMGGSGYTF. CDR3 nucleotide sequence: TGTGCCAGCAGCTTGATGGGGGGCAGTGGCTACACCTTC.

This clonotype was counted only a few times. The CDR3 nucleotides read TGTGCCAGCAGCGGGTCTCACGTGAATTACTATGGCTACACCTTC. It encodes CASSGSHVNYYGYTF. The chain employs TRBV9 and TRBJ1-2; D is unresolved. The CDR3 has 15 amino acids. Germline loops: CDR1 SGDLS, CDR2 YYNGEE. With 3 bases removed from V and 3 bases from J, the gap between germline ends came to 15 bases.

This clonotype turned up a few times. The CDR3 DNA sequence: TGCGCCAGCAGCCAAGGTTCCGGGACAGGGAGCACTGAAGCTTTCTTT. Protein product: CASSQGSGTGSTEAFF. The chain couples TRBV4-1 to TRBJ1-1, with TRBD1 matching over 9 bases. The CDR3 is 16 residues long. V shed 1 base and J 4 bases; nucleotides not matched to a gene: 7. Germline loops: CDR1 MGHRA, CDR2 YSYEKL.